Listed below are T cell receptor beta chains from one sample, sequenced in a study of T-cell reconstitution after alpha-beta-depleted transplantation in children. Using its own MiXCR run on the PCR reads, TCRdb lists one record per CDR3 protein. The sample has 250,000 to 300,000 distinct CDR3 sequences, around 7.3% seen once. The specimen was peripheral blood, collected 360 days after TCRalphabeta/CD19-depleted stem cell transplant. Receptors originate from a female patient aged 2-10 years who had a stem cell transplant for Fanconi anemia, so the T cells may come from the graft donor. CDR3s include the opening cysteine and the closing phenylalanine or tryptophan. The D gene is left open where the match is weak. Clone size is not always given. Where it is, it says once, few, many or a class for expanded clones.

TGTGCCAGCAGTCTCTATGGGGAGCTGTTTTTT,CASSLYGELFF,many,.,TRBJ2-2,TRBV6-2/TRBV6-3
TGTGCCAGCAGTTACAGGGGCCCCTACCAAGAGACCCAGTACTTC,CASSYRGPYQETQYF,few,TRBD1,TRBJ2-5,TRBV5-6
TGTGCCAGCAGCGTAGGTGGGGTCTACAATGAGCAGTTCTTC,CASSVGGVYNEQFF,many,.,TRBJ2-1,TRBV9
TGCGCCAGCAGCTTGGAAGGGTCCGATGGCTACACCTTC,CASSLEGSDGYTF,few,.,TRBJ1-2,TRBV5-1
TGTGCCAGCAGATTAGAAGAGGGGGGCCTCGGGGAGACCCAGTACTTC,CASRLEEGGLGETQYF,few,.,TRBJ2-5,TRBV7-2
TGTGCCAGCAGCTTGGGGACAGGCCACGGGAACATTCAGTACTTC,CASSLGTGHGNIQYF,.,TRBD1,TRBJ2-4,TRBV7-3
TGTGCCAGCTCAAGCGACAGGGCTGTGGGCTACACCTTC,CASSSDRAVGYTF,few,TRBD1,TRBJ1-2,TRBV7-6
TGCAGTGCGAGTAGAGGCCCCGGGGAGCTGTTTTTT,CSASRGPGELFF,.,.,TRBJ2-2,TRBV20-1
TGTGCCTGGAGTTACGTCAGTGGGGGCGAGCAGTACTTC,CAWSYVSGGEQYF,.,.,TRBJ2-7,TRBV30
TGTGCCACCAGCAGAGATCCCGGCAGTCCGGAGACCCAGTACTTC,CATSRDPGSPETQYF,many,.,TRBJ2-5,TRBV15
TGTGCCAGCAGTGCCCAGGGCATCACTGGAAACACCATATATTTT,CASSAQGITGNTIYF,many,.,TRBJ1-3,TRBV6-1
TGCAGTGCCCTTCATTCCTACAATGAGCAGTTCTTC,CSALHSYNEQFF,many,.,TRBJ2-1,TRBV20-1
TGTGCCAGCAGCGTGATATACACCGGGGAGCTGTTTTTT,CASSVIYTGELFF,few,.,TRBJ2-2,TRBV2
TGCGCCAGCAGCCAAGATTGGGGGACAGGGAACCTCCTTGGCTACACCTTC,CASSQDWGTGNLLGYTF,few,TRBD1,TRBJ1-2,TRBV4-3
TGTGCCAGCAGTTTATATCCCGGACTAGCGGGAGAGACCCAGTACTTC,CASSLYPGLAGETQYF,few,TRBD2,TRBJ2-5,TRBV27
TGCGCCAGCAGCTTGGGACATCTGCCCCCTAACTATGGCTACACCTTC,CASSLGHLPPNYGYTF,few,.,TRBJ1-2,TRBV5-1
TGTGCCAGCAGTTTCCGCGGGACAGCGAACACCGGGGAGCTGTTTTTT,CASSFRGTANTGELFF,many,.,TRBJ2-2,TRBV12-3/TRBV12-4
TGCAGCGTTGGAGGTGGAGACTATGAAAAACTGTTTTTT,CSVGGGDYEKLFF,many,.,TRBJ1-4,TRBV29-1
TGCGCCAGCAGCTTGGTAGGGAGCTCCTACAATGAGCAGTTCTTC,CASSLVGSSYNEQFF,many,.,TRBJ2-1,TRBV5-1
TGTGCCAGCAGCATTGGACAGGGTTGGTCGAATGAGCAGTTCTTC,CASSIGQGWSNEQFF,many,TRBD1,TRBJ2-1,TRBV9
TGTGCCATCAGTGTCAAGTTGGGGGGATCCGAGCAGTACTTC,CAISVKLGGSEQYF,.,.,TRBJ2-7,TRBV10-3
TGTGCCACCAGCAGAGATCAGGCAGGGCTAAGTGAAAAACTGTTTTTT,CATSRDQAGLSEKLFF,many,.,TRBJ1-4,TRBV15
TGTGCCAGCAGTTACGAGCAGGGAGTCACTGAAGCTTTCTTT,CASSYEQGVTEAFF,few,.,TRBJ1-1,TRBV6-5
TGCAGTGCTAGAGATCCGGGACAGGGTAATCAGCCCCAGCATTTT,CSARDPGQGNQPQHF,.,TRBD1,TRBJ1-5,TRBV20-1
TGTGCCATCAGAATTAGCGGGGGGGCAAGGGATACGCAGTATTTT,CAIRISGGARDTQYF,.,TRBD2,TRBJ2-3,TRBV10-3
TGTGCCAGCAGTGAAAGGGACAGGGCCTACAATGAGCAGTTCTTC,CASSERDRAYNEQFF,few,TRBD1,TRBJ2-1,TRBV6-1
TGTGCCAGCAGCCAAGGTCCTCTCACAGATACGCAGTATTTT,CASSQGPLTDTQYF,.,.,TRBJ2-3,TRBV3-1
TGTGCCAGCAGTTTTCCTTCCCAGCTGGGACATGGGTTCGGAGGGTACTATGGCTACACCTTC,CASSFPSQLGHGFGGYYGYTF,many,.,TRBJ1-2,TRBV28
TGTGCCAGCAGCGTAGTGCAGGGGGCTACCGGGGAGCTGTTTTTT,CASSVVQGATGELFF,few,TRBD1,TRBJ2-2,TRBV9
TGTGCCAGCAGTATCTGGGACAGGGGGCCCACTGAAGCTTTCTTT,CASSIWDRGPTEAFF,.,TRBD1,TRBJ1-1,TRBV2
TGTGCCAGCAGCTCCCCGCGCACGGGAGGGGTCAGTAGGAGCACTGAAGCTTTCTTT,CASSSPRTGGVSRSTEAFF,.,.,TRBJ1-1,TRBV11-1
TGCGCCAGCAGCTTCCACAGGGTCCCGGCCAACGTCCTGACTTTC,CASSFHRVPANVLTF,many,.,TRBJ2-6,TRBV5-1
TGTGCCAGCAGAGGACAGGGGGTCCTATACAATGAGCAGTTCTTC,CASRGQGVLYNEQFF,many,TRBD1,TRBJ2-1,TRBV12-3/TRBV12-4
TGCAGTGCTAGAACGAGGTTTGCGGGAGTGGCAGATACGCAGTATTTT,CSARTRFAGVADTQYF,many,TRBD2,TRBJ2-3,TRBV20-1
TGTGCCACCAGCAAACCTCATTGGAGCTCCTACAATGAGCAGTTCTTC,CATSKPHWSSYNEQFF,many,.,TRBJ2-1,TRBV15
TGTGCCAGCAGTTTATCAGACCGGGGGACCTTTAATCAGCCCCAGCATTTT,CASSLSDRGTFNQPQHF,few,.,TRBJ1-5,TRBV27
TGCGCCAGCAGCTACGACAGCACAGATACGCAGTATTTT,CASSYDSTDTQYF,many,.,TRBJ2-3,TRBV5-1
TGTGCCAGCAGTTTTCTAGAGGGATACGAGCAGTACTTC,CASSFLEGYEQYF,.,.,TRBJ2-7,TRBV12-3/TRBV12-4
TGTGCCAGCAGCCGGACAGCAGCCAAAAACATTCAGTACTTC,CASSRTAAKNIQYF,many,.,TRBJ2-4,TRBV28
TGTGCCAGCAGCCCCGCAGCCGAAAGGTACAATGAGCAGTTCTTC,CASSPAAERYNEQFF,many,.,TRBJ2-1,TRBV11-2
TGCAGTGCTAGGGGGGGCCCGGGGGCAGATAATTCACCCCTCCACTTT,CSARGGPGADNSPLHF,.,.,TRBJ1-6,TRBV20-1
TGTGCCAGCAGTTTACTCCCCGGGACCGGCAATCCGGAGCTGTTTTTT,CASSLLPGTGNPELFF,.,.,TRBJ2-2,TRBV28
TGTGCCAGCAGTATCTGGGACATCTCTGGCACTGAAGCTTTCTTT,CASSIWDISGTEAFF,many,.,TRBJ1-1,TRBV12-3/TRBV12-4
TGCAGTGCTAGAGACCCCGGGACAGCTGAGAACACTGAAGCTTTCTTT,CSARDPGTAENTEAFF,.,TRBD1,TRBJ1-1,TRBV20-1
TGTGCCAGCAGCCAGGCAATACAGGGGAGGAACACTGAAGCTTTCTTT,CASSQAIQGRNTEAFF,.,TRBD1,TRBJ1-1,TRBV3-1
TGCAGTGCGACGCGGGGGCCCAACCCCTACAATGAGCAGTTCTTC,CSATRGPNPYNEQFF,many,.,TRBJ2-1,TRBV20-1
TGCGCCAGCAGCTTGGGGGGGGTCCTCAATGAGCAGTTCTTC,CASSLGGVLNEQFF,many,.,TRBJ2-1,TRBV5-1
TGCGCCAGCAGCTTTACAGGGTTAAGCGGGGAGCTGTTTTTT,CASSFTGLSGELFF,many,.,TRBJ2-2,TRBV5-1
TGTGCCAGCAGCAGTTCCGAGAGGAACACTGAAGCTTTCTTT,CASSSSERNTEAFF,.,.,TRBJ1-1,TRBV6-1
TGTGCCAGCAGTCCATTGACAGGGTCCCAGCCCCAGCATTTT,CASSPLTGSQPQHF,few,TRBD1,TRBJ1-5,TRBV2
TGTGCCAGCAGCCCGGGACAGGGGTCAGATACGCAGTATTTT,CASSPGQGSDTQYF,many,TRBD1,TRBJ2-3,TRBV7-9
TGTGCCAGCAGCGTAGGTGCTGGGACAGCTTACAATGAGCAGTTCTTC,CASSVGAGTAYNEQFF,many,TRBD1,TRBJ2-1,TRBV9
TGCAGCGTGCAGAACAATGAGCAGTTCTTC,CSVQNNEQFF,many,.,TRBJ2-1,TRBV29-1